The 9 T cell receptor beta chains below were found in one sample sequenced in a study of Ad26.COV2.S vaccination and SARS-CoV-2 variants. Treatment noted: around 19 received Ad26.COV2.S at low or high dose, single or two shots; 5 received placebo; per-sample allocation not given. Vaccine and placebo recipients were sampled on day 63 after the first injection. Assay: immunoSEQ multiplex PCR; the TCRdb copy retains only in-frame clones and omits some. The sample lists around 400,000 clones, approximately 83% seen once, with around 7.4% in the top ten. Sequencing was performed on peripheral blood, taken in a trial of Ad26.COV2.S vaccine versus placebo. Every receptor here comes from a person aged 18-60 years who received the Ad26.COV2.S COVID-19 vaccine or a placebo.

This chain joins TRBV6-2 or TRBV6-3 and TRBJ1-2, with D perhaps TRBD1 (5 bases). The CDR3 contains 13 residues. The V and J ends lost 6 bases and 5 bases respectively, with 13 bases between them. Germline CDR1 and CDR2: MNHEY and SVGEGT. The CDR3 DNA reads TGTGCCAGCAGCCTGGGGCATCGGTATGGCTACACCTTC. Its protein product is CASSLGHRYGYTF.

The chain uses TRBV12-3 or TRBV12-4 and TRBJ1-2; D call uncertain. The CDR3 has 12 amino acids. V lost 6 bases, J lost 5 bases, and 10 bases lay in between. This chain's CDR3 is CASSRPGYGYTF. The CDR3 DNA is TGTGCCAGCAGCCGGCCTGGGTATGGCTACACCTTC.

In this sample, this clone turned up a few times. J is TRBJ1-5 and V is TRBV29-1; D uncertain. Looked up from germline, CDR1 is SQVTM and CDR2 is ANQGSEA. V was cut by 6 bases and J by 7 bases, with 13 bases left in between. This CDR3 spans 12 amino acids. CDR3 residues: CSVVSANQPQHF. As DNA, the CDR3 is TGCAGCGTCGTGTCTGCCAACCAGCCCCAGCATTTT.

The gene calls are TRBV2 and TRBJ2-3; no clear D gene. There are 15 residues in the CDR3. Trimming cost V 7 bases and J 0 bases, with 14 bases left between them. Germline V gene lookup returns CDR1 SNHLY and CDR2 FYNNEI. For the CDR3, the DNA is TGTGCCAGCAAGTTCACGGAATCTAGCACAGATACGCAGTATTTT. Translating gives CASKFTESSTDTQYF.

The V and J genes are TRBV28 and TRBJ2-1; D is unresolved. The CDR3 is 13 amino acids. Germline V gene sequence: CDR1 MDHEN, CDR2 SYDVKM. V was shortened by 3 bases and J by 0 bases, with 3 bases between the two germline ends. Written as DNA, the CDR3 is TGTGCCAGCAGTTTGGGCTCCTACAATGAGCAGTTCTTC. This gives the protein CASSLGSYNEQFF.

The chain joins TRBV4-2 to TRBJ1-2; a possible D gene is TRBD1 (6 bases). The CDR3 totals 18 residues. CDR1 LGHNA and CDR2 YNFKEQ come from the germline V gene. V lost 5 bases to trimming and J lost 0 bases, with 22 bases between them. In DNA form, the CDR3 reads TGTGCCAGCAGCGCCCCCCCTCCCAGGGGCGACACTAACTATGGCTACACCTTC. As protein: CASSAPPPRGDTNYGYTF.

The rearrangement joins TRBV6-5 to TRBJ2-5; D unclear. Germline values: CDR1 MNHEY, CDR2 SVGAGI. There are 15 residues in the CDR3. The V end lost 0 bases, the J end lost 2 bases, and 10 bases lay between the germline ends. The CDR3, as DNA: TGTGCCAGCAGTTACTCGAGCCAGGTACAAGAGACCCAGTACTTC. It translates to CASSYSSQVQETQYF.

This clone has just one count. Written as DNA, the CDR3 is TGCAGTGCCACAGGGGGCCGTGAAGCTTTCTTT. Encoded protein: CSATGGREAFF. V and J are TRBV20-1 and TRBJ1-1; 9 bases line up with TRBD1. The CDR3 consists of 11 residues. The V and J ends lost 6 bases and 7 bases, in that order; junction bases with no gene match: 3. Germline lookup yields CDR1 DFQATT and CDR2 SNEGSKA (reference sequence).

This rearrangement joins TRBV4-1 to TRBJ2-3; 14 bases match TRBD2. Germline values: CDR1 MGHRA, CDR2 YSYEKL. The J segment lost 6 bases and the V segment lost 4 bases, leaving 6 bases of the junction unmatched. This CDR3 is built from 16 residues. The CDR3 spells CASSRRLAGGPDTQYF. CDR3 coding DNA: TGCGCCAGCAGCCGGAGACTAGCGGGAGGGCCCGATACGCAGTATTTT.